The T cell receptor (beta chain) under discussion was sequenced for a study of CD8+ T cells in alopecia areata listed by TCRdb under 2018. In the study overall: The treated patients took part in an open-label pilot trial in which moderate-to-severe alopecia areata was treated with oral tofacitinib at 5 to 10 mg twice daily. Tofacitinib was given for 6 to 18 months, followed by 6 months of follow-up off drug to assess delayed response and recurrence. For the treated patients, the SALT score, which quantifies what percentage of scalp surface area is affected, served as the measure of disease severity. In both human patients and the C3H/HeJ mouse model, the study applied high-throughput TCRbeta sequencing to look at T cell clonal expansion in alopecia areata. Human TCRbeta sequencing covered scalp tissue and sorted CD4+ and CD8+ peripheral blood T cells from patchy and totalis/universalis alopecia areata patients and healthy controls. Patients on tofacitinib were biopsied at baseline and after 4 and 24 weeks of treatment, and several of the patients also had a later scalp biopsy. Clonality in the scalp was compared among normal scalp (n=4), patchy alopecia areata scalp (n=8), and alopecia totalis/universalis scalp (n=8). RNA was extracted with the PAXgene miRNA kit for fixed scalp, the miRNeasy kit for PBMCs, and the RNeasy kit for mouse skin. TCRbeta CDR3 regions were amplified by immunoSEQ multiplex PCR with 35 Vbeta forward and 13 Jbeta reverse primers.

Broader findings and caveats from the paper: Many expanded lesional clones were found to persist in scalp and blood during tofacitinib treatment, and relapse after treatment cessation may be partly explained by this persistence. Resident alphabeta T cells in normal human skin are also sequenced, complicating scalp TCR repertoire analysis, unlike mouse skin dominated by gammadelta T cells. Compared with mice, TCR sequences shared between patients were less clear, possibly partly because of HLA diversity across the patient population. Lesional scalp, especially in alopecia totalis/universalis, showed higher clonality and more expanded CD8+ clones than normal scalp, suggesting antigenic drive. The treated cohort was small, with a single nonresponder, so links between baseline CD8+ expansion and response need larger studies. Tofacitinib significantly lowered scalp clonality and the number of expanded CD8+ clones among the top 100 scalp clones.

Sample time point, as interpreted from the label and publication: around 28 days on oral tofacitinib. This specimen's treatment or condition label, interpreted: oral pan-JAK inhibitor, 5-10 mg twice daily. Lesional scalp punch biopsies and peripheral blood were obtained from alopecia areata patients. After PBMCs were isolated by density centrifugation and stained for CD3, CD4 and CD8, a FACSAria was used to sort CD4+ and CD8+ T cells. Library creation used the immunoSEQ multiplex PCR assay. To provide template for TCR sequencing, every sample had RNA extracted and reverse transcribed into cDNA. SuperScript III was used for first-strand cDNA synthesis, primed with a 2:1 mix of oligo-dT and random hexamers. Amplification bias was assessed with a synthetic immune receptor repertoire, and residual bias was removed computationally. The original pipeline was this. Raw reads were preprocessed for error removal, and CDR3 was defined according to IMGT conventions as running from the conserved cysteine to phenylalanine. To get clonality, Shannon entropy was normalized by log2 of the number of productive unique TCRs and the result was subtracted from 1. Scalp TCRbeta sequences were cross-referenced with sorted blood CD4 and CD8 repertoires so that the CD4 or CD8 identity of scalp clones could be inferred. TCRdb carries this immuneACCESS record with in-frame sequences only. Its versions omit some clonotypes, under half of them owing to an unresolved V gene in the studies checked, with the rest unexplained. V and J calls and clone size are those listed in that table; D and trimming were worked out from the DNA. The sample has approximately 140,000 clones on record, roughly 80% of them singletons. Of the sample, roughly 25% falls within the top ten clones.

In the germline V gene, CDR1 corresponds to LGHNA and CDR2 to YSLEER. For this chain, trimming is 4 bases at the V end and 7 bases at the J end, and the number of junction bases without a gene match is 15. The CDR3 contains 17 residues, cysteine and phenylalanine counted. Only the CDR3 part of the read is kept: 51 bases, read in frame from the first base. On this clone: Which antigen it targets is not known. It has no much larger one-base neighbor in the sample; base qualities were not kept.

The source of this sequence is a human donor with alopecia areata. The chain links TRBV4-3 with TRBJ2-2, with 7 central nucleotides matching TRBD1. This sample comprised CD8+ T cells sorted from blood, obtained at week 4, from a patient treated with tofacitinib. DNA sequence: TGCGCCAGCAGCCCAACCCCTACAGGGGCGATCATCGGGGAGCTGTTTTTT. Translated, it reads CASSPTPTGAIIGELFF.